One and the same sample provided the 14 T cell receptor beta chains below, sequenced in a study of shared clonotypes between healthy human individuals (dated by TCRdb to 2020 to 2021). Libraries were prepared through the immunoSEQ multiplex PCR assay. Entries here come from immuneACCESS through TCRdb and include only in-frame sequences with V and J called. Some clones fail to appear in such tables; in the studies checked, an unresolved V gene covers under half of the shortfall, and the cause of the remainder is unknown. In this sample the table shows millions of clones, about 94% of which occur a single time. In total, the top ten clones hold 1% to 1.3% of the sample. For the CD8 naive samples, CD45RO-negative cells were positively selected for CCR7, yielding a CD45RA+CCR7+ population from which TemRA cells were excluded. The specimen was naive CD8+ T cells sorted from blood. What the cell subset or site label conveys for this sample: CD45RA+CCR7+. These receptors were collected from a man aged 18 to 30 in good health.

The chain links TRBV21-1 to TRBJ1-1; the table's D call, TRBD1, was not checked against the DNA. TRBV21-1 is a known pseudogene. The CDR3 is 16 residues long. Here the CDR3 DNA reads TGTGCCAGCAGCAAACTACAGGGCCTCATGAACACTGAAGCTTTCTTT. Translating gives CASSKLQGLMNTEAFF.

This clone was picked up one time. A much larger clone is a single base away; this may be a read error. The CDR3 loop reads CASSVGGDTEAFF. The CDR3 bases are TGTGCCAGCAGCGTCGGGGGGGACACTGAAGCTTTCTTT. The chain joins TRBV6-1 to TRBJ1-1; tentative D call: TRBD1 (5 bases). Germline values: CDR1 MNHNS, CDR2 SASEGT. Deletions cut 6 bases from V and 3 bases from J, with 11 bases between. The CDR3 runs to 13 residues.

The chain links TRBV27 to TRBJ1-1; possible D gene TRBD1, 6 bases. CDR1 and CDR2 (germline): MNHEY, SMNVEV (reference sequence). CDR3 length equals 15 residues. With 0 bases removed from V and 6 bases from J, the gap between germline ends came to 14 bases. The DNA of the CDR3 is TGTGCCAGCAGTTTATCAAGCGAGGGGGACCCTGAAGCTTTCTTT. This translates into CASSLSSEGDPEAFF.

The chain uses TRBV27 and TRBJ2-1; perhaps TRBD1 as D (5 bases). The CDR3 contains 12 residues. Germline CDR1 is MNHEY and CDR2 is SMNVEV (reference sequence). The ends were cut back, 5 bases at V and 12 bases at J, with 14 bases in the middle. The CDR3 nucleotides are TGTGCCAGCAGTGTCCTTCAGGGCCCGCAGTTCTTC. Its protein product is CASSVLQGPQFF.

The chain recombines TRBV5-4 with TRBJ2-1; TRBD2 matches 10 bases. V lost 2 bases, J lost 5 bases, and 4 bases stayed unmatched. This CDR3 contains 15 residues. Germline V gene sequence: CDR1 SGHNT, CDR2 YYREEE (reference sequence). The CDR3 bases are TGTGCCAGCAGCTTCGGTCTAGCGGGGGACAATGAGCAGTTCTTC. Translated: CASSFGLAGDNEQFF. Complete variable domain (other parts from reference TRBV5-4 and TRBJ2-1): ETGVTQSPTHLIKTRGQQVTLRCSSQSGHNTVSWYQQALGQGPQFIFQYYREEENGRGNFPPRFSGLQFPNYSSELNVNALELDDSALYLCASSFGLAGDNEQFFGPGTRLTVL.

J is TRBJ1-2 and V is TRBV7-2, with TRBD1 matching 7 bases. CDR3 length: 16 amino acids. V lost 4 bases, J lost 3 bases, and 11 bases stayed unmatched. Per germline, CDR1 SGHTA and CDR2 FQGNSA. CDR3 residues: CASSSPGTAFYYGYTF. The CDR3 nucleotides are TGTGCCAGCAGCTCTCCCGGGACAGCTTTTTACTATGGCTACACCTTC.

This chain links TRBV6-6 with TRBJ2-5; 7 bases agree with TRBD2. The germline V gene encodes CDR1 MNHNY and CDR2 SVGAGI (reference sequence). Trimming removed 0 bases from V and 2 bases from J; junction bases left unmatched: 3. The CDR3 is made up of 15 amino acids. CDR3 amino acids: CASSYSGGEQETQYF. The CDR3 bases are TGTGCCAGCAGTTACTCGGGGGGGGAGCAAGAGACCCAGTACTTC.

This chain connects TRBV4-1 to TRBJ2-2; 7 bases map to TRBD1. V lost 8 bases, J lost 7 bases, and 10 bases stayed unmatched. Germline V CDR1 and CDR2: MGHRA, YSYEKL. The CDR3 extends over 14 amino acids. The CDR3 protein is CASSQTGTIGELFF. For the CDR3, the DNA is TGCGCCAGCTCTCAGACAGGGACGATCGGGGAGCTGTTTTTT.

The CDR3 nucleotides read TGTGCCAGCAGCGCTATACCCGGGGAGGCCCAGTACTTC. Translation gives CASSAIPGEAQYF. The J gene is TRBJ2-5, the V gene TRBV7-2, with a weak D call TRBD2 (6 bases). The CDR3 runs 13 residues. The V and J ends lost 5 bases and 9 bases respectively, with 16 bases between them. The germline CDR1 and CDR2 sequences are SGHTA and FQGNSA.

The chain carries TRBV5-6 and TRBJ2-1; no firm D call. With 5 bases removed from V and 3 bases from J, the gap between germline ends came to 3 bases. This CDR3 region has 11 residues. The germline V gene has CDR1 SGHDT and CDR2 YYEEEE. The CDR3 is CASRDYNEQFF. CDR3 bases: TGTGCCAGCAGAGACTACAATGAGCAGTTCTTC.

The chain links TRBV9 to TRBJ2-3, with D possibly called TRBD1 or TRBD2 (5 bases each). CDR3 length equals 15 residues. The V end lost 0 bases, the J end lost 4 bases, and 12 bases lay between the germline ends. The V gene's germline CDR1 is SGDLS and CDR2 YYNGEE. The CDR3 is CASSVDWGSADTQYF. The DNA of the CDR3 is TGTGCCAGCAGCGTAGATTGGGGGTCCGCAGATACGCAGTATTTT.

The V and J genes are TRBV6-1 and TRBJ2-1, with D perhaps matching TRBD2 (6 bases). Per the germline V gene, CDR1 is MNHNS and CDR2 is SASEGT. The CDR3 loop spans 16 amino acids. Trimming took off 6 bases at V and 3 bases at J, with 18 bases between the two ends. The CDR3 DNA sequence: TGTGCCAGCAGGGAAACTAGCCTACCGAACTACAATGAGCAGTTCTTC. Protein: CASRETSLPNYNEQFF.

V usage is TRBV27 and J usage is TRBJ2-7; 8 bases are a match to TRBD1. Unmatched junction bases numbered 7, after V lost 7 bases and J lost 5 bases. The CDR3 spans 13 residues. The germline gives CDR1 MNHEY, CDR2 SMNVEV (reference sequence). DNA for the CDR3: TGTGCCAGCACCGAGACAGGGGCGAACGAGCAGTACTTC. It codes for CASTETGANEQYF.

V and J are TRBV5-4 and TRBJ2-1, with D uncertain. V lost 0 bases to trimming and J lost 6 bases, with 7 bases between them. This CDR3 region has 13 residues. Germline CDR1 SGHNT, CDR2 YYREEE (reference sequence). The CDR3 DNA is TGTGCCAGCAGCTTGGCCCTGGCCAATGAGCAGTTCTTC. As protein: CASSLALANEQFF.